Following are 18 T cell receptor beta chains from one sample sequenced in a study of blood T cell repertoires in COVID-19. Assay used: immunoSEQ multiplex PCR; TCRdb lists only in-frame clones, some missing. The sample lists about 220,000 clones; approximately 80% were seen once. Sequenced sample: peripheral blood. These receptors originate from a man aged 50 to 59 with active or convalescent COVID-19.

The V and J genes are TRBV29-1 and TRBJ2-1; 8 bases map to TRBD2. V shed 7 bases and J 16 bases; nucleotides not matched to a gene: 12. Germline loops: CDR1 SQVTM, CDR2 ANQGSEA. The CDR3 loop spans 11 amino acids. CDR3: CSGVRTSQIFF. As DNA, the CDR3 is TGCAGCGGTGTACGGACTAGCCAAATATTCTTC.

The CDR3 DNA follows: TGCGCCAGCAGCTTAGACAGCGCGAACACCGGGGAGCTGTTTTTT. Amino acids: CASSLDSANTGELFF. The rearrangement joins TRBV5-1 to TRBJ2-2, with D maybe TRBD1 (5 bases). CDR3 length equals 15 residues. Germline V gene lookup returns CDR1 SGHRS and CDR2 YFSETQ. V was cut by 2 bases and J by 0 bases, with 8 bases left in between.

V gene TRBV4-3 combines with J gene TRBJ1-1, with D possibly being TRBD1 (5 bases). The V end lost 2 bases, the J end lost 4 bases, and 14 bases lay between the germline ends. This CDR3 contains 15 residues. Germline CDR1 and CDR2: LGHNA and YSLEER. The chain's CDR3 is CASSQYSTGFTEAFF. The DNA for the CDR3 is TGCGCCAGCAGCCAATACTCTACAGGTTTCACTGAAGCTTTCTTT.

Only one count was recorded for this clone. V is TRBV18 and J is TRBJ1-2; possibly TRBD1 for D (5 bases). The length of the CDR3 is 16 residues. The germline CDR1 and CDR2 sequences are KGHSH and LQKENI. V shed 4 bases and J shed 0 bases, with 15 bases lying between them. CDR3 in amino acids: CASSRGGSFPNYGYTF. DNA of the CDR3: TGTGCCAGCTCACGGGGCGGATCTTTCCCTAACTATGGCTACACCTTC. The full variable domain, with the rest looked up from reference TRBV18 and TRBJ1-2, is NAGVMQNPRHLVRRRGQEARLRCSPMKGHSHVYWYRQLPEEGLKFMVYLQKENIIDESGMPKERFSAEFPKEGPSILRIQQVVRGDSAAYFCASSRGGSFPNYGYTFGSGTRLTVV.

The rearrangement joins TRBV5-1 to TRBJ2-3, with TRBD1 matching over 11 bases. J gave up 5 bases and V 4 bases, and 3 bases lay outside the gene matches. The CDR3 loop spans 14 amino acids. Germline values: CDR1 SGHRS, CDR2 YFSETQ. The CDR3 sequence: CASSHGTGGDTQYF. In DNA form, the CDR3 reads TGCGCCAGCAGCCACGGGACAGGGGGAGATACGCAGTATTTT.

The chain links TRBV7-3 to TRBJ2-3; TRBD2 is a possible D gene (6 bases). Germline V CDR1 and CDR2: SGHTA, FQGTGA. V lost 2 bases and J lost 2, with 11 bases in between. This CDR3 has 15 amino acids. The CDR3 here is CASSLFSGVTDTQYF. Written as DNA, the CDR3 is TGTGCCAGCAGCTTATTTTCGGGAGTCACAGATACGCAGTATTTT. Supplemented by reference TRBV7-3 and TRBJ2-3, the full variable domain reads GAGVSQTPSNKVTEKGKYVELRCDPISGHTALYWYRQSLGQGPEFLIYFQGTGAADDSGLPNDRFFAVRPEGSVSTLKIQRTERGDSAVYLCASSLFSGVTDTQYFGPGTRLTVL.

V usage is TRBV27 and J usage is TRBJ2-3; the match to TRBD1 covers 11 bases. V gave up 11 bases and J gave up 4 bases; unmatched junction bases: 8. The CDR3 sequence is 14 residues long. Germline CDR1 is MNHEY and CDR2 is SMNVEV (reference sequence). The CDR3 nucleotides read TGTGCCGCCCAGTCGGGACAGGGGGCAGATACGCAGTATTTT. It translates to CAAQSGQGADTQYF.

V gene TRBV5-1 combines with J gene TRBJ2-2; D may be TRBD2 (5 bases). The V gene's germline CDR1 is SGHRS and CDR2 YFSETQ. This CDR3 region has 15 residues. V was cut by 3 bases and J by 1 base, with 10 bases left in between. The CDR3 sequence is CASSSDWGNTGELFF. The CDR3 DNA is TGCGCCAGCAGCTCGGACTGGGGGAACACCGGGGAGCTGTTTTTT.

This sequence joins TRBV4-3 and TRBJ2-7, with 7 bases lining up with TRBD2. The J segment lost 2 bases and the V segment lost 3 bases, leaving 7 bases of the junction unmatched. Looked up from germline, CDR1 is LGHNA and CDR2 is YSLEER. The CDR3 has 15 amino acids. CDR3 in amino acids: CASSQAASGPYEQYF. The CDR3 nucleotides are TGCGCCAGCAGCCAGGCGGCTAGCGGACCCTACGAGCAGTACTTC.

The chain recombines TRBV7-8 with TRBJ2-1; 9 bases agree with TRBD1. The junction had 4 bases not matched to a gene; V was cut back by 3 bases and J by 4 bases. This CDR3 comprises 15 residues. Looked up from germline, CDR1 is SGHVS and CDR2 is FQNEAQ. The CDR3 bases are TGTGCCAGCAGCTTTACAGGGGGCTTGTACAATGAGCAGTTCTTC. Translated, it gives CASSFTGGLYNEQFF.

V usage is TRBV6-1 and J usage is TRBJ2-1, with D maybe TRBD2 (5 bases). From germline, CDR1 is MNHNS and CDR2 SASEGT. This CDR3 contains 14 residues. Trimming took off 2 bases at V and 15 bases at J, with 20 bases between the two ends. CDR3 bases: TGTGCCAGCAGTGAAATTTCCCCCGGGGTTGGGTTGTTCTTC. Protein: CASSEISPGVGLFF.

CDR3 in amino acids: CASSQDLSDTDTQYF. The CDR3, as DNA: TGTGCCAGCAGCCAAGATCTATCCGACACAGATACGCAGTATTTT. The chain uses TRBV3-1 (or the pseudogene TRBV3-2) and TRBJ2-3; D not certain. V dropped 0 bases and J dropped 2 bases, with 9 bases sitting between them. The CDR3 totals 15 residues. The germline V gene encodes CDR1 LGHDT and CDR2 YNNKEL (reference sequence).

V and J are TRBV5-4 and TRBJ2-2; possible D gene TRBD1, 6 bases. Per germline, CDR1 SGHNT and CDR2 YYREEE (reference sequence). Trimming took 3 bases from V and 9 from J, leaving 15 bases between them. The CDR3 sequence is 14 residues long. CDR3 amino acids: CASSSDLQGRELFF. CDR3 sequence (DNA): TGTGCCAGCAGCTCCGACCTACAGGGTAGGGAGCTGTTTTTT. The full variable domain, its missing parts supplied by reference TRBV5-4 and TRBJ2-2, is ETGVTQSPTHLIKTRGQQVTLRCSSQSGHNTVSWYQQALGQGPQFIFQYYREEENGRGNFPPRFSGLQFPNYSSELNVNALELDDSALYLCASSSDLQGRELFFGEGSRLTVL.

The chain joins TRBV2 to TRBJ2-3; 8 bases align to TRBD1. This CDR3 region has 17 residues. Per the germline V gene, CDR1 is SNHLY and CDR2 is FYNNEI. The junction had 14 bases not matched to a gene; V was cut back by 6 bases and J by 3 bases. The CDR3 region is CASRQPLTGERTDTQYF. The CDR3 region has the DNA TGTGCCAGCAGACAGCCCCTGACAGGGGAGAGGACAGATACGCAGTATTTT.

The CDR3 loop reads CASSSSEGQRPYEQYF. CDR3 DNA: TGTGCCAGCAGCTCTTCGGAGGGACAGCGGCCCTACGAGCAGTACTTC. The chain employs TRBV5-6 and TRBJ2-7; perhaps TRBD1 as D (7 bases). The length of the CDR3 is 16 residues. Germline V CDR1 and CDR2: SGHDT, YYEEEE. V lost 3 bases to trimming and J lost 2 bases, with 18 bases between them.

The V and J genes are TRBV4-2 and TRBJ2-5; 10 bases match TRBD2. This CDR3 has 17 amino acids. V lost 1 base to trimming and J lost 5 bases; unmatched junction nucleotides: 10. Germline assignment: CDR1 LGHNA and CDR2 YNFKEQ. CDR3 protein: CASSQVSSGGGPETQYF. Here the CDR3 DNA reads TGTGCCAGCAGCCAAGTGTCTAGCGGGGGAGGACCGGAGACCCAGTACTTC.

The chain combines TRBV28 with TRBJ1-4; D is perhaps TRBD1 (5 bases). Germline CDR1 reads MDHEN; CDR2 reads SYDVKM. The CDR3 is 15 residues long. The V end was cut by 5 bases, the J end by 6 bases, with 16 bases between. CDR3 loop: CASSPPQVAYEKLFF. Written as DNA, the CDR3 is TGTGCCAGCAGTCCCCCACAGGTCGCGTATGAAAAACTGTTTTTT.

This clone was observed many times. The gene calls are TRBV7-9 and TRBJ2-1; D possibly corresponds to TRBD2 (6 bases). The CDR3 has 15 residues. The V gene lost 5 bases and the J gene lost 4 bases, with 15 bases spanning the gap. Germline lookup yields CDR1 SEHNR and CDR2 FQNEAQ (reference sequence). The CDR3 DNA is TGTGCCAGCAGCCCGCCCAGGGACTCTTACAATGAGCAGTTCTTC. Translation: CASSPPRDSYNEQFF.